A selection of T cell receptor beta chains follows, all from one sample in a study of cytomegalovirus exposure and HLA in healthy donors. Generated by immunoSEQ multiplex PCR, the TCRdb table keeps only in-frame clones and is missing some. The profile shows about 95,000 clones, roughly 80% of them singletons. The specimen sequenced was PBMCs. These receptors were collected from a man aged 25 to 40 in good health and CMV-seropositive. Both conserved end residues are trimmed from each CDR3.

TRBV11-2,ASSLAGYNSPLH
TRBV2,ASKAGPNQETQY
TRBV11-3,ASSLDRRLATYEQY
TRBV29-1,SVEATGGNTIY
TRBV29-1,SVGGQGAFNEQF
TRBV5-1,ASSLDRGRNTEAF
TRBV18,ASSLRTGPNTEAF
TRBV6-6,ASSFGTSGRAAEQF
TRBV7-9,ASSLGTGQGSEKLF
TRBV2,ASSLQGRGEKLF
TRBV6-5,ASSYSEGRPQPQH
TRBV27,ASFKSTGELF
TRBV7-9,ASSRPQGAEAF
TRBV11-2,ASSLARETQY
TRBV5-4,ASSPAGDRVVGAF
TRBV27,ASSFGSPSYNEQF
TRBV1,TSSLLAGTGGTQY
TRBV7-8,ASSSTGTGRYEQY
TRBV19,ASSEDRKSSGNTIY
TRBV12-5,ASGRGTSGRSSTDTQY
TRBV9,ASSVAVGMMNEQF
TRBV28,ASSPGLAGGYEQY
TRBV29-1,SVEVAGVAETQY
TRBV2,ASSVGVTEAF
TRBV7-6,ASSAASGRGTGELF
TRBV6-6,ASSSSPDRGYEQY
TRBV6-6,ASRQGFGTEAF
TRBV5-1,ASKVGTQETQY
TRBV27,ASSSTGQDFSGANVLT
TRBV7-9,ASNDKGSGEQY
TRBV12-5,ASGFRRIDTQY
TRBV30,AWSVWPQGAGEQY
TRBV29-1,SGRTSGREEQF
TRBV5-1,ASSLAGGMNTEAF
TRBV7-8,ASSLTSPYEQY
TRBV30,AGRGSNVEKLF
TRBV7-2,ASSPGYEQY
TRBV27,ASSFWAGGTSGEQF
TRBV4-2,ASSQSNSGLTYEQH
TRBV28,ASSLRTGGQGTIY
TRBV4-3,ASSQALAGGSHEQY
TRBV4-3,ASSRNRGSYNEQF
TRBV28,ASSPRDRGPYEQY
TRBV15,ATSRGLAGGRGEQF
TRBV7-2,ASSLRTGGIYSNQPQH
TRBV5-7,ASSSDIINQPQH
TRBV29-1,SVALTGMNTEAF
TRBV6-5,ASTQQGALNEKLF
TRBV11-3,ASSLGQGLKTGELF
TRBV7-6,ASSVSGTDLYEQY